Here is one T cell receptor (beta chain) with its context. Its antigen is unidentified. Diagnoses used clinical symptoms, serum thyroxine and TRAb, thyroid ultrasound and orbital computed tomography. In germline, CDR1 is SNHLY, CDR2 FYNNEI. The length of the CDR3 is 13 residues. The V gene end was trimmed by 10 bases and the J gene end by 3 bases; junction bases not matched to a gene: 9. Amplification targeted TCR beta CDR3 regions from RNA transcripts. Carried out on the TCR CDR3, a first-round RT-PCR used the HTBI primer set. TCRdb called the multiplex PCR reads again in MiXCR, with one record for every CDR3 protein. This repertoire shows hundreds of thousands of distinct CDR3 sequences, around 39% found once; its top ten account for over 8%. These data belong to a study of T cells in Graves' hyperthyroidism and ophthalmopathy. Study conclusions and caveats: Among clonotypes expanded in thyroid above 0.001, most were also found in blood.

The sequence derives from a man between 18 and 35 years old with Graves' hyperthyroidism. Sequenced input: blood. J is TRBJ2-7 and V is TRBV2; 7 bases match TRBD1. The CDR3 region is CATRERQGYEQYF. In DNA, the CDR3 is TGTGCCACCAGAGAACGACAGGGCTACGAGCAGTACTTC.